This T cell receptor beta chain emerged from a study of beta chain features in type 1 diabetes. What was sequenced were expressed TCRB transcripts, since all of the isolated RNA had been reverse transcribed. Clones were sequenced by immunoSEQ multiplex PCR, and TCRdb holds only the in-frame ones, with some missing. The repertoire holds about half a million clones, with around 28% as singletons. For this clone: What it binds is unknown.

Germline loops: CDR1 SEHNR, CDR2 FQNEAQ (reference sequence). The CDR3 is 13 amino acids. Trimming took 1 base from V and 4 from J, leaving 7 bases between them. Whole-study findings and limits: Type 1 diabetes patients had moderately but significantly shorter TCRB CDR3s in all four CD4+ subsets. Individuals with type 1 diabetes displayed fewer insertions and more deletions at VDJ junctions.

Isolation of CD4+ naive, central memory, regulatory and stem cell-like memory cells was achieved by sorting via CD45RO/CCR7/CD25/CD127/CD95/CD27. The J gene is TRBJ1-1, the V gene TRBV7-9; no reliable D call. Sequences were obtained from naive CD4+ T cells from blood. The clonotype originates from a man between 18 and 35 years old in good health. The CDR3 DNA reads TGTGCCAGCAGCTTAGACAGTCTCACTGAAGCTTTCTTT. Its translation is CASSLDSLTEAFF.